This TCR beta chain was profiled in a study of blood T cell repertoires in COVID-19 (dated by TCRdb to 2018 to 2021). Describing the broader study: The collaborator samples originated in the United States, Italy and Spain and spanned the acute and convalescent phases of COVID-19. The material from the prospective study consisted of cDNA or gDNA derived from T cells, B-cell-depleted T cells, or PBMCs. Deeply sampled blood TCRbeta repertoires from subjects exposed to, actively infected with, or recovered from COVID-19 were included in the dataset. The repertoires were made available in a free public database intended to serve as a resource for research on the immune response to SARS-CoV-2. The samples were drawn from the first 160 participants of the ongoing ImmuneRACE study and from about 1,200 subjects provided by 6 global collaborators. The sample metadata nearly always contained a de-identified subject ID, COVID-19 status, age in years and sex. HLA class I and class II types, where available, came from metadata supplied by the sample provider rather than from assay-based typing.

Regarding this clone: Its antigen is not yet known. Base qualities are not at hand, and no much larger clone is one base apart.

The germline ends are 9 bases apart after V is trimmed by 9 bases and J by 0 bases. The germline V gene sets CDR1 to SNHLY and CDR2 to FYNNEI. From cysteine to phenylalanine, the CDR3 is 12 amino acids long. Only the CDR3 DNA is retained, 36 bases long and in frame from the first base. Whole blood was collected in K2EDTA tubes by collaborating institutions according to the institutions' own protocols. For TCRbeta analysis, collaborators shipped samples as frozen whole blood, isolated PBMCs, or DNA extracted from either of those sample types. General study outcomes and caveats: The quantity of clinical and demographic metadata differed by source and by participant and was supplied without curation.

TCRbeta CDR3 regions were amplified from genomic DNA using the immunoSEQ Assay, a bias-controlled multiplex PCR. The paper's data handling went like this. Within the assay, amplification of reference gene primers was used to estimate how many nucleated cells each sample contained. To quantify the absolute abundance of each unique TCRbeta CDR3 rearrangement, sequence reads were collapsed and filtered. For each sample, productive Simpson clonality was calculated as the square root of Simpson's diversity index over productive rearrangements. This immuneACCESS table, as held by TCRdb, lists in-frame sequences with V and J called but not all clones. Of the missing ones, under half trace to an unresolved V gene in checked studies; the others have no known cause. The V and J calls and clone size are taken from that table; D and trimming were inferred from the DNA. The sample has around 150,000 clones on record, approximately 83% of them singletons. 4% of the sample lies in the top ten.

The specimen was peripheral blood. The source is a woman between 55 and 75 years old with acute or convalescent COVID-19. This sequence uses TRBV2 and TRBJ2-7, with the D gene call left open. CDR3 loop: CASSISSYEQYF. The base sequence is TGTGCCAGTAGCATTAGCTCCTACGAGCAGTACTTC.